This TCR beta chain was retrieved from a study of shared clonotypes between healthy human individuals. Clones were read by immunoSEQ multiplex PCR, and TCRdb kept only the in-frame ones, dropping some. Here the sample spans more than 2,000,000 clones, roughly nine tenths being singletons. The CDR3 covers 13 residues. Germline V gene lookup returns CDR1 MGHRA and CDR2 YSYEKL. Losses at the gene ends were 7 bases for V and 2 bases for J; bases not matched to a gene: 1. The sequence came from a man between 18 and 35 years old in good health. Input material: naive CD4+ T cells sorted from blood. Documented subset: CD45RA+ positively selected. This rearrangement joins TRBV4-1 to TRBJ2-5; TRBD1 matches at 10 bases. The CDR3 loop reads CASKGQGQETQYF. CDR3 sequence (DNA): TGCGCCAGCAAGGGACAGGGGCAAGAGACCCAGTACTTC.